This T cell receptor beta chain was observed in a study of blood T cell repertoires in COVID-19 (dated by TCRdb to the early 2020s). With respect to the entire study: Collaborator samples came from the United States, Italy and Spain and covered acute and convalescent phases of COVID-19. Deeply sampled blood TCRbeta repertoires from subjects exposed to, actively infected with, or recovered from COVID-19 were included in the dataset. Samples were obtained from the ongoing ImmuneRACE study (first 160 participants) and from about 1,300 subjects provided by 6 global collaborators. The repertoires were released in a freely available public database intended as a resource for research on the immune response to SARS-CoV-2. The sample metadata nearly always contained a de-identified subject ID, COVID-19 status, age in years and sex. Where available, HLA class I and class II types were taken from metadata supplied by the sample provider and were not determined by assay-based typing. The prospective study material was composed of cDNA or gDNA derived from T cells, B-cell-depleted T cells, or PBMCs.

The cysteine opens and the phenylalanine closes a CDR3 of 15 amino acids. Solely the CDR3 DNA is kept, with 45 bases framed from the first base. The germline V gene yields MNHEY for CDR1 and SVGAGI for CDR2. Trimming costs V 6 bases and J 5 bases, and their ends lie 17 bases apart. The immunoSEQ Assay, a bias-controlled multiplex PCR, was used to amplify TCRbeta CDR3 regions from genomic DNA. The source study handled its data this way. Nucleated cell counts per sample were estimated from amplification of reference gene primers within the assay. Sequence reads were collapsed and filtered to measure the absolute abundance of every unique TCRbeta CDR3 rearrangement. For each sample, productive Simpson clonality was calculated by taking the square root of Simpson's diversity index across productive rearrangements. The table was pulled from immuneACCESS by TCRdb, which kept in-frame rearrangements only. Such tables lose some clones; where checked, under half of the loss comes from unresolved V genes, and the rest has no known cause. V and J calls and clone size are as listed in that table; D and trimming were resolved from the DNA. The sample table records about 36,000 clones; about three quarters of these occur just once. The ten largest clones add up to less than 2.5% of the sample.

Concerning this clone itself: It has no known antigen specificity. Base qualities are missing; no much larger clone stands one base away.

Collaborating institutions collected whole blood in K2EDTA tubes following their own protocols. Collaborator samples were shipped for TCRbeta analysis as frozen whole blood, isolated PBMCs, or DNA extracted from either sample type. The study at large found these results: Clinical and demographic metadata were provided uncurated, with the amount varying by source and participant.

This TCR came from a man aged 55 to 70 with active COVID-19. The V and J segments used are TRBV6-5 and TRBJ2-1; the D segment could be TRBD2, given 5 matching bases. Sequencing was carried out using peripheral blood. Here is the DNA: TGTGCCAGCAGAATACGCCGGGATACCGACAATGAGCAGTTCTTC. Translation gives CASRIRRDTDNEQFF.